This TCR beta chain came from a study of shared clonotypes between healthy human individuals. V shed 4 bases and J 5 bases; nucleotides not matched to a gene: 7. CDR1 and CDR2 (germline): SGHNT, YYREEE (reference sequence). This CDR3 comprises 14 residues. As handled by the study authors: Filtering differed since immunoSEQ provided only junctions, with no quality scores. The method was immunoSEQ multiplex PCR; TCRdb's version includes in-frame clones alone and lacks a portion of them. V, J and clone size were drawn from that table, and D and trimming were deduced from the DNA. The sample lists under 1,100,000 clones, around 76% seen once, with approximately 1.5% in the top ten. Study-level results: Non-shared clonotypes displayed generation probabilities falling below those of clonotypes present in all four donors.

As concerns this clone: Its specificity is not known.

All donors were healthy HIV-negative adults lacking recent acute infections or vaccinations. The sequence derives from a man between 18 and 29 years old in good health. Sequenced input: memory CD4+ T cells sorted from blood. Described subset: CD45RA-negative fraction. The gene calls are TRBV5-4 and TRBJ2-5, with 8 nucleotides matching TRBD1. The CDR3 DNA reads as TGTGCCAGCAGCCGGTCACAGGGGGAGGAGACCCAGTACTTC. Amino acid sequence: CASSRSQGEETQYF.